This T cell receptor beta chain stems from a study of response to subunit inactivated influenza vaccine. The study's findings and limits: Authors suggested each seasonal influenza vaccination recruits few new T cells.

J was trimmed by 4 bases and V by 5 bases; bases with no gene match: 2. The CDR3 has 14 residues. Many counts were recorded for this clonotype. Its antigen is as yet unknown. TCRdb re-called the RT-PCR reads with MiXCR, one entry per CDR3 protein. The sample lists about 780,000 distinct CDR3 sequences; under 20% were seen once. The chain combines TRBV12-3 or TRBV12-4 with TRBJ2-7; 13 bases are shared with TRBD2. The source material was PBMCs from blood, sampled approximately 5 days after vaccination. The TCR was taken from a man aged 50 to 60 who received an inactivated influenza vaccine. Here the CDR3 reads CASSQLAGGYEQYF. CDR3 in DNA: TGTGCCAGCAGTCAACTAGCGGGAGGGTACGAGCAGTACTTC.